A selection of T cell receptor beta chains follows, all from one sample in a study of T cells in Graves' hyperthyroidism and ophthalmopathy. MiXCR, run by TCRdb on the multiplex PCR reads, gives a single entry per CDR3 protein. The sample holds hundreds of thousands of distinct CDR3 sequences, around a third seen once. Sequencing input: blood. The receptors here all came from a woman aged 40 to 55 with Graves' hyperthyroidism. Each CDR3 is given with its conserved first and last residue. Each record gives: J gene, clone size, V gene, D gene, CDR3 DNA, CDR3 protein. A D gene is named only where the DNA matches it firmly. Only part of the rows carry a size: once, few, many, or a class if the clone is expanded.

TRBJ1-1	few	TRBV4-3	NA	TGCGCCAGCAGCCAAGATGCTTTGGTGGCTATGAACACTGAAGCTTTCTTT	CASSQDALVAMNTEAFF
TRBJ1-1	NA	TRBV4-2	TRBD1	TGTGCCAGCAGCTCCCACGGGGCAGGGGGAACTGAAGCTTTCTTT	CASSSHGAGGTEAFF
TRBJ2-5	few	TRBV19	TRBD1	TGTGCCAGTAGTCCAGGGGGCGCAGAGACCCAGTACTTC	CASSPGGAETQYF
TRBJ1-6	many	TRBV12-3/TRBV12-4	NA	TGTGCCAGCCTCCGAGGGGATTCACCCCTCCACTTT	CASLRGDSPLHF
TRBJ2-7	few	TRBV10-3	NA	TGTGCCATCAGTGAGTCGATACTTTATGCCTACGAGCAGTACTTC	CAISESILYAYEQYF
TRBJ2-2	NA	TRBV2	TRBD2	TGTGCCATCAGTGAGTCGTCTGGGGCTAGCGGGGGCCTGAACACCGGGGAGCTGTTTTTT	CAISESSGASGGLNTGELFF
TRBJ1-2	few	TRBV5-1	NA	TGCGCCAGCAGCCGGGGGACCCTAATGAACTATGGCTACACCTTC	CASSRGTLMNYGYTF
TRBJ1-3	NA	TRBV12-3/TRBV12-4	NA	TGTGCCAGCAGACCGACTGGGAACACCATATATTTT	CASRPTGNTIYF
TRBJ2-7	NA	TRBV13	NA	TGTGCCAGCAGCTTATACAGATACGAGCAGTACTTC	CASSLYRYEQYF
TRBJ2-1	NA	TRBV25-1	NA	TGTGCCAGCAGTGAATGGGGTGAGCAGTTCTTC	CASSEWGEQFF
TRBJ2-7	NA	TRBV4-3	NA	TGCGCCAGCAGCCAAGAATGGTTCCACGAGCAGTACTTC	CASSQEWFHEQYF
TRBJ2-5	many	TRBV20-1	TRBD1	TGCAGTGCTACCAACAGGGGTGAGACCCAGTACTTC	CSATNRGETQYF
TRBJ1-1	few	TRBV7-2	NA	TGTGCCAGCAGCTTTTCACAGGGTAAAGCTTTCTTT	CASSFSQGKAFF
TRBJ2-2	many	TRBV2	NA	TGTGCCAGCAGTGAACCCTACACGAACACCGGGGAGCTGTTTTTT	CASSEPYTNTGELFF
TRBJ1-1	many	TRBV7-2	NA	TGTGCCAGCAGCTCCGGGTCAGAAGCTTTCTTT	CASSSGSEAFF
TRBJ2-2	many	TRBV7-2	TRBD1	TGTGCCAGCAGACCGCCGGGACAGGGGAACACCGGGGAGCTGTTTTTT	CASRPPGQGNTGELFF
TRBJ1-1	NA	TRBV5-1	NA	TGCGCCAGCAGCTTGACAGGAGATGAAGCTTTCTTT	CASSLTGDEAFF
TRBJ2-1	NA	TRBV29-1	NA	TGCAGCGTTGTACTACCTTACACCAGGAGCTCCTACAATGAGCAGTTCTTC	CSVVLPYTRSSYNEQFF
TRBJ1-2	many	TRBV5-1	NA	TGCGCCAGCAGGTTGGACAGTCGGCGAAACTATGGCTACACCTTC	CASRLDSRRNYGYTF
TRBJ2-2	NA	TRBV5-5	TRBD1	TGTGCCAGCAGCACCGACAGGGCGACCGGGGAGCTGTTTTTT	CASSTDRATGELFF
TRBJ2-3	NA	TRBV20-1	TRBD2	TGCAGTGCTAGTCCCGGGACTAGCGGGGGGGCGGGAGATACGCAGTATTTT	CSASPGTSGGAGDTQYF
TRBJ2-5	NA	TRBV20-1	NA	TGCAGTGCTGTGGGGGGGGGCACAGATACGCAGTACTTC	CSAVGGGTDTQYF
TRBJ2-5	many	TRBV2	NA	TGTGCCACCGGACGGATCCAAGAGACCCAGTACTTC	CATGRIQETQYF
TRBJ1-5	many	TRBV24-1	NA	TGTGCCACCAGGCAGCATAGCAATCAGCCCCAGCATTTT	CATRQHSNQPQHF
TRBJ1-3	few	TRBV12-3/TRBV12-4	NA	TGTGCCAGCAGTTTCGAACCCCAACGGAGTTCTGGAAACACCATATATTTT	CASSFEPQRSSGNTIYF
TRBJ1-4	few	TRBV6-5	TRBD1	TGTGCCAGCACCGCAGGGGGATTTAATGAAAAACTGTTTTTT	CASTAGGFNEKLFF
TRBJ1-6	many	TRBV6-5	NA	TGTGCCAGCAGATCCAGAGAAGGCGGCGGTTCACCCCTCCACTTT	CASRSREGGGSPLHF
TRBJ2-5	few	TRBV4-1	NA	TGCGCCAGCAGCCAAGGAAGACCTATCCTAAGGTGGGAAGAGACCCAGTACTTC	CASSQGRPILRWEETQYF
TRBJ1-2	once	TRBV6-5	NA	TGTGCCATCAGTTACTCTGGCAGATCTAACTATGGCTACACCTTC	CAISYSGRSNYGYTF
TRBJ1-2	once	TRBV19	NA	TGTGCCAGTAGTATTGGTGGCTTACAGAACTATGGCTACACCTTC	CASSIGGLQNYGYTF
TRBJ1-2	many	TRBV20-1	NA	TGCAGTGCTGAAAATGACCACAATGGCTACACCTTC	CSAENDHNGYTF
TRBJ1-2	many	TRBV4-1	NA	TGCGCCAGCAGCCCTACGCAGCGTAACTATGGCTACACCTTC	CASSPTQRNYGYTF